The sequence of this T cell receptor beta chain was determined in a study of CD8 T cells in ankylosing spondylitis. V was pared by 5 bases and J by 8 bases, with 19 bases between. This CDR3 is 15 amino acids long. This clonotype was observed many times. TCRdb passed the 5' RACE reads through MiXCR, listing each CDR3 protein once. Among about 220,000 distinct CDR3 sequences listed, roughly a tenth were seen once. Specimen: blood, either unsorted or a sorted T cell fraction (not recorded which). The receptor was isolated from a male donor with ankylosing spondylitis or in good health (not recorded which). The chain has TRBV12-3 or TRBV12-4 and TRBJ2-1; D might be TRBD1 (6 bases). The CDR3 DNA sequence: TGTGCCAGCAGTCTCTACAGGGAAAGGGGCGATGAGCAGTTCTTC. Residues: CASSLYRERGDEQFF.